This TCR beta chain was recorded in a study of blood T cell repertoires in COVID-19. Libraries were prepared by immunoSEQ multiplex PCR; TCRdb keeps only in-frame clonotypes and omits some of them. The data hold roughly 140,000 clones, with 80% to 90% observed a single time. This clonotype was sampled from a woman aged 45-65 years with acute or convalescent COVID-19. The source material was peripheral blood.

In DNA form, the CDR3 reads TGTGCCAGCAGCGCGACAGGGGGGGGCAATCAGCCCCAGCATTTT. Amino acid sequence: CASSATGGGNQPQHF. This chain links TRBV9 with TRBJ1-5; TRBD1 agrees at 9 bases. The length of the CDR3 is 15 residues. Looked up from germline, CDR1 is SGDLS and CDR2 is YYNGEE. Trimming removed 3 bases from V and 2 bases from J; junction bases left unmatched: 3.